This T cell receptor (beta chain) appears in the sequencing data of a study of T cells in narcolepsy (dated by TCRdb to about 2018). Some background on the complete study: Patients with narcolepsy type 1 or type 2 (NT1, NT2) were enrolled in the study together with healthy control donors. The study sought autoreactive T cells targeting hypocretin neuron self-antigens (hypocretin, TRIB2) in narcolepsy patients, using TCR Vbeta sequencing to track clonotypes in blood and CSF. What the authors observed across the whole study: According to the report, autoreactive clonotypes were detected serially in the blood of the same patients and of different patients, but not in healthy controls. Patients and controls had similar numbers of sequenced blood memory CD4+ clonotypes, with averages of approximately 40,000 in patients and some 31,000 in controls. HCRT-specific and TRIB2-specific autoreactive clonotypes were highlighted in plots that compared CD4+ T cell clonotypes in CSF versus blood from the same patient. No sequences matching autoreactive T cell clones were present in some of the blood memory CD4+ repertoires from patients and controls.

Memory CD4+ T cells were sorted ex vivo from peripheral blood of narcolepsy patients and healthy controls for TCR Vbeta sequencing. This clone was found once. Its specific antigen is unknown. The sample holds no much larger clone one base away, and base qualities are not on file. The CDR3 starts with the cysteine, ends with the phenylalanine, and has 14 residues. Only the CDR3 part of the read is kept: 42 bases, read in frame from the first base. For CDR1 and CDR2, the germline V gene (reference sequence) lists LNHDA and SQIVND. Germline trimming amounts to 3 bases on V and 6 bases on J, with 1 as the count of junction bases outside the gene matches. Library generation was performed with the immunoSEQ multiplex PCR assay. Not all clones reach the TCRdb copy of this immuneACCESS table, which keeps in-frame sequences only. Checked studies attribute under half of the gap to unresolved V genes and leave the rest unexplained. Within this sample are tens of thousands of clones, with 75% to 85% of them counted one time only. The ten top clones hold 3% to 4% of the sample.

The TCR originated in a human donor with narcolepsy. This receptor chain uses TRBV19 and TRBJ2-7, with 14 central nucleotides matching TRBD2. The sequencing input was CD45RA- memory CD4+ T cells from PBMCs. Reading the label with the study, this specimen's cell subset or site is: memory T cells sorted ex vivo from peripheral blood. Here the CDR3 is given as CASSIGTSGGEQYF. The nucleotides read TGTGCCAGTAGTATTGGGACTAGCGGGGGCGAGCAGTACTTC. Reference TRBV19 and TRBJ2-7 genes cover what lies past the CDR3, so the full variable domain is DGGITQSPKYLFRKEGQNVTLSCEQNLNHDAMYWYRQDPGQGLRLIYYSQIVNDFQKGDIAEGYSVSREKKESFPLTVTSAQKNPTAFYLCASSIGTSGGEQYFGPGTRLTVT.